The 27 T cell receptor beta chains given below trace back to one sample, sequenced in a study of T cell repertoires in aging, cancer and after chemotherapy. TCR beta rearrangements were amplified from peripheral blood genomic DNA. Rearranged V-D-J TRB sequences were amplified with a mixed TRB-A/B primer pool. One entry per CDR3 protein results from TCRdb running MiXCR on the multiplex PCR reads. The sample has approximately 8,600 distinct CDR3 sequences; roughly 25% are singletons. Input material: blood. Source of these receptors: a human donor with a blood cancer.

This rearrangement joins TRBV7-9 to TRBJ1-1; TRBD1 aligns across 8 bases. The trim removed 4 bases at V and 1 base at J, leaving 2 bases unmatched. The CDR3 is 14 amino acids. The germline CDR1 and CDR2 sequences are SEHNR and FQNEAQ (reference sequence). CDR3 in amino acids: CASSSGTGNTEAFF. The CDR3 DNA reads TGTGCCAGCAGCTCCGGGACAGGGAACACTGAAGCTTTCTTT.

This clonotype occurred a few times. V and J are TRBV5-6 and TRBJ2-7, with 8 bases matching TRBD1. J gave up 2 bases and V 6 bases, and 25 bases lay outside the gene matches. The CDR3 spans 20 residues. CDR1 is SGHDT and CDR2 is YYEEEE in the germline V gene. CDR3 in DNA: TGTGCCAGCAACCTTGGATCCGGGACAGGACCCTTTAGAAGTCCCTACGAGCAGTACTTC. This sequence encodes CASNLGSGTGPFRSPYEQYF. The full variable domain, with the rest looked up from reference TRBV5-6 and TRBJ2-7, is DAGVTQSPTHLIKTRGQQVTLRCSPKSGHDTVSWYQQALGQGPQFIFQYYEEEERQRGNFPDRFSGHQFPNYSSELNVNALLLGDSALYLCASNLGSGTGPFRSPYEQYFGPGTRLTVT.

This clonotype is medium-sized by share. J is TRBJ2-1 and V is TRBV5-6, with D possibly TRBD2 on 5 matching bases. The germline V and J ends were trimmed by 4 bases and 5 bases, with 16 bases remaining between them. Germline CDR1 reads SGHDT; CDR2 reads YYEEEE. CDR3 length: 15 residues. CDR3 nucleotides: TGTGCCAGCAGCCCCCTGAGGGTGGCTAACAATGAGCAGTTCTTC. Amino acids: CASSPLRVANNEQFF. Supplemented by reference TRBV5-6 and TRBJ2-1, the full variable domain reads DAGVTQSPTHLIKTRGQQVTLRCSPKSGHDTVSWYQQALGQGPQFIFQYYEEEERQRGNFPDRFSGHQFPNYSSELNVNALLLGDSALYLCASSPLRVANNEQFFGPGTRLTVL.

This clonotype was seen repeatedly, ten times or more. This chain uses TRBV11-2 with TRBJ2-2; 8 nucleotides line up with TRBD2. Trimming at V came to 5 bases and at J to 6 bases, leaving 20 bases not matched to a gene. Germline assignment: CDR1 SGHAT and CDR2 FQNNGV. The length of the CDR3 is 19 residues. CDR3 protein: CASSPGALAGPHRAGELFF. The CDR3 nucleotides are TGTGCCAGCAGCCCGGGGGCCCTAGCGGGTCCTCACCGGGCCGGGGAGCTGTTTTTT.

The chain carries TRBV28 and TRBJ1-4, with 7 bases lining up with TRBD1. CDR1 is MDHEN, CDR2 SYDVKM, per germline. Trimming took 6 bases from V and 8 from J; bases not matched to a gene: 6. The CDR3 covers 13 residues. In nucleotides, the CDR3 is TGTGCCAGCAGCCGTCAGGGGGTGGAAAAACTGTTTTTT. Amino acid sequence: CASSRQGVEKLFF.

In DNA form, the CDR3 reads TGTGCCAGCAGCGGACTAGCGGATGGGACCTACGAGCAGTACTTC. This encodes CASSGLADGTYEQYF. This chain uses TRBV27 with TRBJ2-7; 10 bases are a match to TRBD2. Germline lookup yields CDR1 MNHEY and CDR2 SMNVEV (reference sequence). J was trimmed by 2 bases and V by 6 bases; bases with no gene match: 7. This CDR3 is built from 15 residues.

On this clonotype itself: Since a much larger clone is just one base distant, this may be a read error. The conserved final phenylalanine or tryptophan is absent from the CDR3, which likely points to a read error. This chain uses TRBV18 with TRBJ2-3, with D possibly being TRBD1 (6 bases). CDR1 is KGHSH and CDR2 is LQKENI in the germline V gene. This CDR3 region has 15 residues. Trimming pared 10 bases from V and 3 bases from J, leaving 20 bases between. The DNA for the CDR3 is TGTGCCACCTCCCCAGGGGACGGGCGGACAGATACGCAGTATCTT. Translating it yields CATSPGDGRTDTQYL.

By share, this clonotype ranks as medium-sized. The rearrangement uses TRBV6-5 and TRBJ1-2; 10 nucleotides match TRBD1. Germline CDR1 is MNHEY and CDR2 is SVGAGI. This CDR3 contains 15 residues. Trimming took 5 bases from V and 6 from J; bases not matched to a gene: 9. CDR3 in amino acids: CASSPTGTGVDGYTF. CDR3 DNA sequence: TGTGCCAGCAGTCCGACCGGGACAGGGGTGGATGGCTACACCTTC.

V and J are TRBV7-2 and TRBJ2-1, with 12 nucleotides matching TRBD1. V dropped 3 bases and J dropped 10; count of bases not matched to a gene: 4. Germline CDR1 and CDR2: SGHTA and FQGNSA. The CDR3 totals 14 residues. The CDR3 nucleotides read TGTGCCAGCAGCTTCGGGACAGGGGGCAGGGAGCAGTTCTTC. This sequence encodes CASSFGTGGREQFF.

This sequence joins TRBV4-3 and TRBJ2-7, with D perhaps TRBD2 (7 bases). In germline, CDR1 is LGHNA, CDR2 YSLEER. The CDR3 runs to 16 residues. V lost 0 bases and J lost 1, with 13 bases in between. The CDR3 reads CASSQEGGLPSYEQYF. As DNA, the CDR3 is TGCGCCAGCAGCCAAGAGGGGGGGCTACCGTCCTACGAGCAGTACTTC.

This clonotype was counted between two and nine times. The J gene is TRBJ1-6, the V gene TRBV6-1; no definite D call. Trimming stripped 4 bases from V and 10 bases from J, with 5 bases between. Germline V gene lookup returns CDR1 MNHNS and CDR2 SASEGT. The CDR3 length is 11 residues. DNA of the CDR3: TGTGCCAGCAGTGCTGGGTCACCCCTCCACTTT. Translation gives CASSAGSPLHF.

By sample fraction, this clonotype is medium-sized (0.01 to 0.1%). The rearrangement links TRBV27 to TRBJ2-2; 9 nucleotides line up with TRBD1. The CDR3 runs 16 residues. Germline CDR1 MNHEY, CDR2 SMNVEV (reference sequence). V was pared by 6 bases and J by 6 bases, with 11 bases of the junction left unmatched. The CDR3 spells CASRSTQQGAAGELFF. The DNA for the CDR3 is TGTGCCAGCAGATCAACTCAACAGGGGGCGGCCGGGGAGCTGTTTTTT.

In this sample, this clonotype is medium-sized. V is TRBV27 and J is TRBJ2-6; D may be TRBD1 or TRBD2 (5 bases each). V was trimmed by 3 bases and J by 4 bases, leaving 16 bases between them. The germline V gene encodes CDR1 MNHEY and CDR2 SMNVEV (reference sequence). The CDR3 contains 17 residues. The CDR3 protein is CASSFEGLSKGANVLTF. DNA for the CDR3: TGTGCCAGCAGTTTTGAGGGGCTATCGAAAGGGGCCAACGTCCTGACTTTC.

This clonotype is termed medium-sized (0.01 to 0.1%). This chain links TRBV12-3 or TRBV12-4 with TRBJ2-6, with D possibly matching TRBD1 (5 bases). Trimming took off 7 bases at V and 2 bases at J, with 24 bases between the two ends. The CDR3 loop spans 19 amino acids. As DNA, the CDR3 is TGTGCCAGCAACGGAGTCTCTATTGCAGGGTCACCTGGGGCCAACGTCCTGACTTTC. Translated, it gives CASNGVSIAGSPGANVLTF.

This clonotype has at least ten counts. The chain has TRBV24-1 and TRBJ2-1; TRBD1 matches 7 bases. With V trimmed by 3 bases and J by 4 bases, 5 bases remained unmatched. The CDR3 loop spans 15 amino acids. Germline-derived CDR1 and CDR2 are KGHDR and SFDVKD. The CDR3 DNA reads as TGTGCCACCAGTGATGGGACGGACAGGTACAATGAGCAGTTCTTC. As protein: CATSDGTDRYNEQFF.

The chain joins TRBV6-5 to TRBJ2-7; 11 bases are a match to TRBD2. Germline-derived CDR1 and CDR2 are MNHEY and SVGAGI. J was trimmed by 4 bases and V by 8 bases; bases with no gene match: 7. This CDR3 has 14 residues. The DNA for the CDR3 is TGTGCCAGCCAACTAGCGGGAGCTGGGTACGAGCAGTACTTC. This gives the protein CASQLAGAGYEQYF.

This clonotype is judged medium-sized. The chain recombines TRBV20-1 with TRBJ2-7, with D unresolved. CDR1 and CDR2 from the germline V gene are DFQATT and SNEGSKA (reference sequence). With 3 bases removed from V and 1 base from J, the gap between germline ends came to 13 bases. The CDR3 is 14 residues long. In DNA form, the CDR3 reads TGCAGTGCTAGCCCGGCCGTTTGGTCCTACGAGCAGTACTTC. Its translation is CSASPAVWSYEQYF.

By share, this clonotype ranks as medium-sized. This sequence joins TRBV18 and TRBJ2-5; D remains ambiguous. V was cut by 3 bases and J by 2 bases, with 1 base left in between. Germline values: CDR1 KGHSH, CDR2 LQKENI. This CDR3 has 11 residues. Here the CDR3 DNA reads TGTGCCAGCTCACCTCAAGAGACCCAGTACTTC. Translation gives CASSPQETQYF.

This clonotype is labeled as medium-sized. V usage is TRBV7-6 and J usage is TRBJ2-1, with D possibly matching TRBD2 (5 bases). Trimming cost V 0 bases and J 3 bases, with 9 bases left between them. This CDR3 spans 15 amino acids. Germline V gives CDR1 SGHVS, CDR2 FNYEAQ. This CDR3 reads CASSLAWAGYNEQFF. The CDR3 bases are TGTGCCAGCAGCTTAGCGTGGGCGGGCTACAATGAGCAGTTCTTC.

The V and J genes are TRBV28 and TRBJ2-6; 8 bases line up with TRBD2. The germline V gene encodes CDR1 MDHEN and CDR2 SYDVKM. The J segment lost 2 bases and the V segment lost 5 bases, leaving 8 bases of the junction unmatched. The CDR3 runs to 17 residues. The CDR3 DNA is TGTGCCAGCAGTGGGGGACTAGAAAGGGCTGGGGCCAACGTCCTGACTTTC. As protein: CASSGGLERAGANVLTF.

The DNA for the CDR3 is TGCAGTGCTAGCTTCGTTCGGGGCACGGGGGAGCTGTTTTTT. This gives the protein CSASFVRGTGELFF. J is TRBJ2-2 and V is TRBV20-1; D is possibly TRBD1 or TRBD2 (5 bases each). V lost 3 bases and J lost 8, with 16 bases in between. The CDR3 has 14 amino acids. From germline, CDR1 is DFQATT and CDR2 SNEGSKA (reference sequence).

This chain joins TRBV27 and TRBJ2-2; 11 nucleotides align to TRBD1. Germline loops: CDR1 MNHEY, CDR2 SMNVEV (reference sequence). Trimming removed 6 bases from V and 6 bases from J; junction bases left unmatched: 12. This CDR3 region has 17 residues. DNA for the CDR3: TGTGCCAGCAGACCTGGGGACAGGGGGACAGGGTCCGGGGAGCTGTTTTTT. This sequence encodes CASRPGDRGTGSGELFF.

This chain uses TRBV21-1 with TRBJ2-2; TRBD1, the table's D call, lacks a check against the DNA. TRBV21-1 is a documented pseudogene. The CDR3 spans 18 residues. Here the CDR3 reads CASRGQGPEFLNTGELFF. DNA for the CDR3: TGTGCCAGCAGAGGACAGGGGCCCGAGTTCTTGAACACCGGGGAGCTGTTTTTT.

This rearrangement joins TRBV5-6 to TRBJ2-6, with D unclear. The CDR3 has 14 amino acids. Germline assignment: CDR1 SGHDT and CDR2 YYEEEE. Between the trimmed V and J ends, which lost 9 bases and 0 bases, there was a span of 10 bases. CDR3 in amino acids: CATPSSSGANVLTF. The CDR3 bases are TGTGCCACCCCGTCGAGCTCTGGGGCCAACGTCCTGACTTTC.

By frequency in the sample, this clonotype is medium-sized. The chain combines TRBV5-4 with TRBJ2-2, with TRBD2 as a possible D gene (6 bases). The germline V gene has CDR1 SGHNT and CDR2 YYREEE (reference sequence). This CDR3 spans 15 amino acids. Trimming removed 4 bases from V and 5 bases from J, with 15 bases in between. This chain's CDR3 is CASSLQLAATGELFF. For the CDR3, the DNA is TGTGCCAGCAGCCTGCAACTAGCTGCTACCGGGGAGCTGTTTTTT.

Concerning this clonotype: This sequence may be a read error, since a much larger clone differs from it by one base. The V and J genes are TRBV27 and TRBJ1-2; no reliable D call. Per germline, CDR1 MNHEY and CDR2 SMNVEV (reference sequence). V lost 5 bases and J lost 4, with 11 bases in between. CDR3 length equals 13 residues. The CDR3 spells CASSPPGLYGYTF. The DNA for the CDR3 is TGTGCCAGCAGTCCGCCGGGCCTCTATGGCTACACCTTC.

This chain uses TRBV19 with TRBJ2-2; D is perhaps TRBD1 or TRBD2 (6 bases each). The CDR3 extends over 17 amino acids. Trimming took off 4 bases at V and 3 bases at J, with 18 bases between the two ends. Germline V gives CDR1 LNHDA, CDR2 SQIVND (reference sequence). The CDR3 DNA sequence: TGTGCCAGTAGTACAGTCCCTGACGGGGGCTACACCGGGGAGCTGTTTTTT. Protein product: CASSTVPDGGYTGELFF. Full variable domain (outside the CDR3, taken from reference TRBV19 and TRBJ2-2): DGGITQSPKYLFRKEGQNVTLSCEQNLNHDAMYWYRQDPGQGLRLIYYSQIVNDFQKGDIAEGYSVSREKKESFPLTVTSAQKNPTAFYLCASSTVPDGGYTGELFFGEGSRLTVL.